This record covers a single T cell receptor beta chain. Its target is unknown. The sample's treatment: 15 to 20 received Ad26.COV2.S at low or high dose, single or two shots; 5 received placebo; per-sample allocation not given. All samples were drawn on day 63, counting from the first vaccine or placebo injection. In Boston, an adult donor aged 18-55 years took part. This sample is part of a study of Ad26.COV2.S vaccination and SARS-CoV-2 variants. Data came from immunoSEQ multiplex PCR; TCRdb stores just in-frame clones and leaves some out. In the table there are about 680,000 clones, more than 70% of which are singletons. Germline-derived CDR1 and CDR2 are SGHNT and YYREEE (reference sequence). The CDR3 loop spans 16 amino acids. The V and J ends lost 7 bases and 1 base, in that order; junction bases with no gene match: 12. Whole-study findings and limits: Spike-specific TCR breadth ran higher among vaccine recipients than placebo recipients. The authors reported substantial breadth in spike-specific CD8+ and CD4+ T cell responses after vaccination.

The chain links TRBV5-4 to TRBJ1-1; TRBD1 aligns across 8 bases. The input for sequencing was peripheral blood, taken in a trial of Ad26.COV2.S vaccine versus placebo. The receptor was derived from a person between 18 and 65 years old who received the Ad26.COV2.S COVID-19 vaccine or a placebo. CDR3 region: CASGSKTGTGNTEAFF. DNA for the CDR3: TGTGCCAGCGGCTCTAAGACCGGGACAGGGAACACTGAAGCTTTCTTT. Filled out from reference TRBV5-4 and TRBJ1-1, the complete variable domain reads ETGVTQSPTHLIKTRGQQVTLRCSSQSGHNTVSWYQQALGQGPQFIFQYYREEENGRGNFPPRFSGLQFPNYSSELNVNALELDDSALYLCASGSKTGTGNTEAFFGQGTRLTVV.